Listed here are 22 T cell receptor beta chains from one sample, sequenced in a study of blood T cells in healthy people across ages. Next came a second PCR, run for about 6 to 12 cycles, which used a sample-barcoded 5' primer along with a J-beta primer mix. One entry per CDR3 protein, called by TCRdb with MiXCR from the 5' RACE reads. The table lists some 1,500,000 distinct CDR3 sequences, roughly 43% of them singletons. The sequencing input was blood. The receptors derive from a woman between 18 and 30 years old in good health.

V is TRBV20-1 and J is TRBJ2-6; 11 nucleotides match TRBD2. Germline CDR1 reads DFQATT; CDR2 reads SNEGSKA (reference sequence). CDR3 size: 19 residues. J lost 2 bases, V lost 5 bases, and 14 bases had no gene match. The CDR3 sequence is CSASPLAGDPWTGANVLTF. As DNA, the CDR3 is TGCAGTGCTTCACCACTAGCGGGGGACCCCTGGACTGGGGCCAACGTCCTGACTTTC.

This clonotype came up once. CDR3 sequence: CASSAQGRLNTEAFF. The CDR3 bases are TGCGCCAGCAGCGCGCAGGGCAGGTTGAACACTGAAGCTTTCTTT. This sequence joins TRBV5-1 and TRBJ1-1; D might be TRBD1 (5 bases). The V gene's germline CDR1 is SGHRS and CDR2 YFSETQ. Deletions cut 4 bases from V and 0 bases from J, with 13 bases between. This CDR3 spans 15 amino acids.

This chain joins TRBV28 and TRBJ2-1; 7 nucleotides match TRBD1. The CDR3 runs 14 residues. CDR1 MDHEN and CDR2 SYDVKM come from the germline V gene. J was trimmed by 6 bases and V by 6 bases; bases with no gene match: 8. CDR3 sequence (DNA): TGTGCCAGCAGAGGTAACAGGGGTCCCAATGAGCAGTTCTTC. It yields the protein CASRGNRGPNEQFF.

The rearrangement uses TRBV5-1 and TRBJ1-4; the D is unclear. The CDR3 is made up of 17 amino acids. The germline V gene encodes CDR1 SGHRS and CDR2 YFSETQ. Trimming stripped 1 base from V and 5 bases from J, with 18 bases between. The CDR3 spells CASSLTRAGSLNEKLFF. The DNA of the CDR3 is TGCGCCAGCAGCTTGACCCGGGCTGGGTCCCTAAATGAAAAACTGTTTTTT. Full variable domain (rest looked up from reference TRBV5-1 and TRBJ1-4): KAGVTQTPRYLIKTRGQQVTLSCSPISGHRSVSWYQQTPGQGLQFLFEYFSETQRNKGNFPGRFSGRQFSNSRSEMNVSTLELGDSALYLCASSLTRAGSLNEKLFFGSGTQLSVL.

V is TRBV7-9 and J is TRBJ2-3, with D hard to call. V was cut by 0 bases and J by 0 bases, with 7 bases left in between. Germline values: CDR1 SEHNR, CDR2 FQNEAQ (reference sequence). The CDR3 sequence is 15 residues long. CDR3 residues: CASSLAIGSTDTQYF. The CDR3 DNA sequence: TGTGCCAGCAGCTTAGCGATCGGTAGCACAGATACGCAGTATTTT.

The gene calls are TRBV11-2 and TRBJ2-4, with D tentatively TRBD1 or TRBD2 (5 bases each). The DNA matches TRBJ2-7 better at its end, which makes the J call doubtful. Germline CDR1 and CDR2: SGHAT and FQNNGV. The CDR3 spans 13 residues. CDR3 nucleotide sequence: TGTGCCAGCAGCTTAGGAGCTGGGACCGAGCAGTACTTC. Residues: CASSLGAGTEQYF.

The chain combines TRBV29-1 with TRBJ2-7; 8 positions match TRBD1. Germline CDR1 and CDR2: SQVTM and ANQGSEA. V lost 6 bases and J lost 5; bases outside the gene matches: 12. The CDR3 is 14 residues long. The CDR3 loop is CSVWYRGFSDEQYF. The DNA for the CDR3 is TGCAGCGTCTGGTACAGGGGGTTTTCCGACGAGCAGTACTTC.

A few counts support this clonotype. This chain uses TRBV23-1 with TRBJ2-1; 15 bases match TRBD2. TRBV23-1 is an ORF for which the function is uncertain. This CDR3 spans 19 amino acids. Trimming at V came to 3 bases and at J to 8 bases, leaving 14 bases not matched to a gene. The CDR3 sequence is CASSHARPGTSGGRHEQFF. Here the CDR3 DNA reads TGCGCCAGCAGTCACGCGCGGCCCGGGACTAGCGGGGGGCGACATGAGCAGTTCTTC.

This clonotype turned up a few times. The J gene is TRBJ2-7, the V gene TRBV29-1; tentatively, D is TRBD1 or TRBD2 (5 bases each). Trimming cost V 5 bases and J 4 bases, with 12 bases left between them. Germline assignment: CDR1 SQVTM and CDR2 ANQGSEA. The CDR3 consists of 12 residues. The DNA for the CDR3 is TGCAGCGTTTGGGACGGGTTATACGAGCAGTACTTC. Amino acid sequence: CSVWDGLYEQYF.

Written as DNA, the CDR3 is TGCAGCGTTGAAGAGGCAGCCAAAAACATTCAGTACTTC. It specifies CSVEEAAKNIQYF. The rearrangement uses TRBV29-1 and TRBJ2-4, with D hard to call. Germline CDR1 and CDR2: SQVTM and ANQGSEA. Trimming shortened V by 0 bases and J by 0 bases, and 3 bases separated the two germline ends. There are 13 residues in the CDR3.

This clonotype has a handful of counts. The CDR3 DNA reads TGTGCCAGCAGCTTAAGGGCGGGGGCCGCAGATACGCAGTATTTT. Amino acids: CASSLRAGAADTQYF. The gene calls are TRBV7-2 and TRBJ2-3; TRBD2 might be the D (7 bases). Germline CDR1 and CDR2: SGHTA and FQGNSA. The CDR3 consists of 15 residues. V lost 2 bases and J 4 bases, leaving 13 bases between the germline ends.

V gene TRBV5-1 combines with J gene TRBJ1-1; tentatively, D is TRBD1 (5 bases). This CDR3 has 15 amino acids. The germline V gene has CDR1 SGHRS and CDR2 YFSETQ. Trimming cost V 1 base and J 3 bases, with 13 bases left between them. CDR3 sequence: CASSLLGDWDTEAFF. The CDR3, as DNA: TGCGCCAGCAGCTTGTTGGGGGACTGGGACACTGAAGCTTTCTTT.

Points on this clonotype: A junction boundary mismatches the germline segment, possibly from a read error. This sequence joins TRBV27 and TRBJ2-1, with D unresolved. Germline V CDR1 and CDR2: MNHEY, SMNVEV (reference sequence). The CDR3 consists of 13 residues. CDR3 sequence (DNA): TGTACCAGCAGTCCCAGCTCCTACAATGAGCAGTTCTTC. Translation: CTSSPSSYNEQFF.

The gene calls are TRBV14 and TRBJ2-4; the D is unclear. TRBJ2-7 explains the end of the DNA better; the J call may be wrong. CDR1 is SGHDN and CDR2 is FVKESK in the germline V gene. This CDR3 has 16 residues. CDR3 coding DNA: TGTGCCAGCAGCTCTGCCCAAGCGACCTACTCCTACGAGCAGTACTTC. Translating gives CASSSAQATYSYEQYF.

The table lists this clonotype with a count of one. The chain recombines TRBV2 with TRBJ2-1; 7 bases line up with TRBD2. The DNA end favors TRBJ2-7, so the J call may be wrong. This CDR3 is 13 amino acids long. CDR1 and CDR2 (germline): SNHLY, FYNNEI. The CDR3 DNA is TGTGCCAGCAAGCGGGAATCCTACAATGAGCAGTACTTC. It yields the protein CASKRESYNEQYF.

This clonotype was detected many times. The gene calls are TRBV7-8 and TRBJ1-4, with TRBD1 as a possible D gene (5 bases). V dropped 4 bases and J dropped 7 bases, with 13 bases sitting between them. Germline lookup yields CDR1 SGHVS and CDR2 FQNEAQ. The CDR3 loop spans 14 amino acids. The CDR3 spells CASSSTVGPEKLFF. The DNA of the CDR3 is TGTGCCAGCAGCTCGACAGTCGGCCCTGAAAAACTGTTTTTT.

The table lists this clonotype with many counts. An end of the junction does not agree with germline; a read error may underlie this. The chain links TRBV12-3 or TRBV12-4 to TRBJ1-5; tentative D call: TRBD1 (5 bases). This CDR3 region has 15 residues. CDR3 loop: CASSLGVGGNQPQHF. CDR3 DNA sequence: TGTGCCAGCAGCTTAGGGGTAGGAGGCAATCAGCCCCAGCATTTT.

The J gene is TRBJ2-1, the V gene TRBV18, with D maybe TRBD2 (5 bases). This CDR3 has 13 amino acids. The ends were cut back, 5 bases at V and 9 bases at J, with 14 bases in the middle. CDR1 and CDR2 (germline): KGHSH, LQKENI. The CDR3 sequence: CASSDTRDREQFF. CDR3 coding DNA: TGTGCCAGCTCAGACACTAGGGATCGTGAGCAGTTCTTC.

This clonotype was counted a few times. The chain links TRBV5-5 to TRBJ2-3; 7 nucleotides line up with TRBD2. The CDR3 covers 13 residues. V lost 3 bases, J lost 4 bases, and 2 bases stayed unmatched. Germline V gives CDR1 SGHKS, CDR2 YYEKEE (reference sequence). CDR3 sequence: CASSWGLSDTQYF. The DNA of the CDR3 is TGTGCCAGCAGCTGGGGACTATCAGATACGCAGTATTTT.

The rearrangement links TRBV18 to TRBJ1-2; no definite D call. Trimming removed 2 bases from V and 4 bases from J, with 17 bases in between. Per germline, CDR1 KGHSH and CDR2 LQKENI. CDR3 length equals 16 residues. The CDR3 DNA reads TGTGCCAGCTCACCATGGAGGGAAGTCGGTTTCTATGGCTACACCTTC. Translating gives CASSPWREVGFYGYTF.

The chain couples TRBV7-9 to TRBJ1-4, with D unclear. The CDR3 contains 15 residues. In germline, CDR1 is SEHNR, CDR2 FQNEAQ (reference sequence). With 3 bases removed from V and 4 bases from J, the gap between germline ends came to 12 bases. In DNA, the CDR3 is TGTGCCAGCAGCTTTCTTGACGGGGATAATGAAAAACTGTTTTTT. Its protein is CASSFLDGDNEKLFF.

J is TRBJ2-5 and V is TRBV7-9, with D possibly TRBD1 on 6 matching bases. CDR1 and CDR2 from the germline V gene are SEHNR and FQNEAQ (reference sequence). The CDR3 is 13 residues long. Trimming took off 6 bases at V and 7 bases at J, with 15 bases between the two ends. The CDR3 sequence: CASSSQGRGTQYF. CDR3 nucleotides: TGTGCCAGCAGTTCTCAGGGGCGAGGGACCCAGTACTTC.